These 28 T cell receptor beta chains were sequenced from one sample in a study of OX40 agonist ivuxolimab in advanced cancers. The data were produced by immunoSEQ multiplex PCR, yet TCRdb's version contains in-frame clones alone and is incomplete. Of 150,000 to 190,000 clones listed, 94% are singletons. The sequences come from CD4+ or CD8+ T cells sorted from blood, collected in a trial of the OX40 agonist ivuxolimab. The origin of the receptors is an adult with an advanced solid tumor such as melanoma, head and neck, liver or kidney cancer.

This clone was picked up one time. The chain links TRBV7-2 to TRBJ1-1; D gene uncertain. V was cut by 1 base and J by 3 bases, with 6 bases left in between. Germline CDR1 reads SGHTA; CDR2 reads FQGNSA. This CDR3 contains 13 residues. As DNA, the CDR3 is TGTGCCAGCAGCTTAGTCGGATACACTGAAGCTTTCTTT. Encoded protein: CASSLVGYTEAFF.

The genes are TRBV9 and TRBJ2-5; D may be TRBD2 (6 bases). The CDR3 is 13 residues long. The V and J ends lost 1 base and 5 bases respectively, with 9 bases between them. CDR1 SGDLS and CDR2 YYNGEE come from the germline V gene. The CDR3 is CASSVNGGETQYF. As DNA, the CDR3 is TGTGCCAGCAGCGTAAATGGGGGGGAGACCCAGTACTTC.

The CDR3 is CASSDGGSYNEQFF. CDR3 bases: TGTGCCAGCAGTGATGGGGGGTCCTACAATGAGCAGTTCTTC. The chain joins TRBV6-1 to TRBJ2-1, with D perhaps TRBD2 (6 bases). Trimming left V 3 bases short and J 1 base short, with 7 bases between. The length of the CDR3 is 14 residues. Germline values: CDR1 MNHNS, CDR2 SASEGT.

On this clone: This specimen includes other DNA sequences encoding the same CDR3. This chain uses TRBV28 with TRBJ1-2; 7 bases align to TRBD1. Looked up from germline, CDR1 is MDHEN and CDR2 is SYDVKM. The V gene end was trimmed by 3 bases and the J gene end by 2 bases; junction bases not matched to a gene: 0. There are 13 residues in the CDR3. In DNA, the CDR3 is TGTGCCAGCAGTTTGGGACAGAACTATGGCTACACCTTC. It encodes CASSLGQNYGYTF.

The chain uses TRBV28 and TRBJ2-5; D may be TRBD1 or TRBD2 (5 bases each). Deletions cut 4 bases from V and 4 bases from J, with 10 bases between. This CDR3 contains 13 residues. CDR1 is MDHEN, CDR2 SYDVKM, per germline. DNA for the CDR3: TGTGCCAGCAGTTCCGGGACGCCAGAGACCCAGTACTTC. Translation: CASSSGTPETQYF.

This chain links TRBV19 with TRBJ2-3; D gene uncertain. From germline, CDR1 is LNHDA and CDR2 SQIVND (reference sequence). The CDR3 consists of 13 residues. Trimming stripped 0 bases from V and 6 bases from J, with 7 bases between. CDR3 loop: CASSIENPDTQYF. The CDR3, as DNA: TGTGCCAGTAGTATAGAGAACCCTGATACGCAGTATTTT.

The chain uses TRBV28 and TRBJ1-6; possibly TRBD1 for D (6 bases). V gave up 1 base and J gave up 7 bases, with 11 bases separating them. The CDR3 contains 15 residues. Germline CDR1 and CDR2: MDHEN and SYDVKM. CDR3 loop: CASSLSGVGNSPLHF. The CDR3 DNA is TGTGCCAGCAGTTTATCAGGGGTGGGGAATTCACCCCTCCACTTT.

The rearrangement links TRBV5-1 to TRBJ2-1, with D possibly being TRBD1 or TRBD2 (5 bases each). V lost 4 bases to trimming and J lost 8 bases, with 28 bases between them. The CDR3 loop spans 18 amino acids. Looked up from germline, CDR1 is SGHRS and CDR2 is YFSETQ. The CDR3 here is CASSTDNLWGGPRDEQFF. DNA of the CDR3: TGCGCCAGCAGCACGGACAATTTATGGGGCGGGCCTAGGGATGAGCAGTTCTTC.

The J gene is TRBJ2-7, the V gene TRBV6-6; D unclear. Trimming shortened V by 5 bases and J by 1 base, and 18 bases separated the two germline ends. CDR1 is MNHNY and CDR2 is SVGAGI in the germline V gene (reference sequence). The CDR3 loop spans 16 amino acids. CDR3 nucleotide sequence: TGTGCCAGCAGTCCATTACATGGTTCAGGTTCCTACGAGCAGTACTTC. Translating gives CASSPLHGSGSYEQYF.

This rearrangement joins TRBV4-1 to TRBJ1-5; D gene unclear. V shed 4 bases and J shed 2 bases, with 6 bases lying between them. CDR3 size: 13 residues. Germline loops: CDR1 MGHRA, CDR2 YSYEKL. The CDR3 region is CASSPDRNQPQHF. The CDR3 DNA reads as TGCGCCAGCAGCCCCGACCGCAATCAGCCCCAGCATTTT.

V and J are TRBV5-6 and TRBJ2-7, with 9 bases that match TRBD2. V shed 0 bases, J shed 0 bases, and the junction held 4 bases outside the gene matches. CDR3 size: 16 residues. Germline V gene sequence: CDR1 SGHDT, CDR2 YYEEEE. Here the CDR3 reads CASSLGTSADSYEQYF. The CDR3 region has the DNA TGTGCCAGCAGCTTGGGGACTAGCGCCGACTCCTACGAGCAGTACTTC. The variable domain in full, completed from reference TRBV5-6 and TRBJ2-7, reads DAGVTQSPTHLIKTRGQQVTLRCSPKSGHDTVSWYQQALGQGPQFIFQYYEEEERQRGNFPDRFSGHQFPNYSSELNVNALLLGDSALYLCASSLGTSADSYEQYFGPGTRLTVT.

This rearrangement joins TRBV28 to TRBJ1-5, with D perhaps TRBD1 (6 bases). The germline V gene has CDR1 MDHEN and CDR2 SYDVKM. The length of the CDR3 is 14 residues. V lost 2 bases to trimming and J lost 7 bases, with 12 bases between them. CDR3 sequence: CASSLQGMWQPQHF. The CDR3 DNA reads TGTGCCAGCAGTTTACAGGGGATGTGGCAGCCCCAGCATTTT.

The chain recombines TRBV6-5 with TRBJ1-2; TRBD1 is a possible D gene (5 bases). The CDR3 length is 13 residues. V was clipped by 6 bases and J by 3 bases, with 11 bases between them. Germline values: CDR1 MNHEY, CDR2 SVGAGI. The CDR3 region has the DNA TGTGCCAGCAGCCCCGGGGCAGACTATGGCTACACCTTC. Translation gives CASSPGADYGYTF.

The CDR3 nucleotides are TGTGCCTGGACCCTAGCGGGAGGATGGGGCAATGAGCAGTTCTTC. It specifies CAWTLAGGWGNEQFF. V is TRBV30 and J is TRBJ2-1, with 11 bases identical to TRBD2. V trimming: 4 bases; J trimming: 6 bases; junction bases outside the gene matches: 8. The V gene's germline CDR1 is GTSNPN and CDR2 SVGIG (reference sequence). The CDR3 contains 15 residues.

The table lists this clone with a few counts. The chain uses TRBV10-3 and TRBJ1-4; 7 nucleotides agree with TRBD1. Germline CDR1 and CDR2: ENHRY and SYGVKD. Trimming took 3 bases from V and 5 from J; bases not matched to a gene: 0. The CDR3 length is 13 residues. CDR3 coding DNA: TGTGCCATCAGTGAAGGGGGCAATGAAAAACTGTTTTTT. It specifies CAISEGGNEKLFF.

The rearrangement uses TRBV27 and TRBJ1-1; D is possibly TRBD1 (5 bases). Germline CDR1 MNHEY, CDR2 SMNVEV (reference sequence). CDR3 size: 13 residues. The V end lost 3 bases, the J end lost 2 bases, and 7 bases lay between the germline ends. The CDR3 nucleotides are TGTGCCAGCAGTTTCGACAGAAACACTGAAGCTTTCTTT. Amino acid sequence: CASSFDRNTEAFF.

This clone was observed once. The J gene is TRBJ1-5, the V gene TRBV7-2, with TRBD1 matching 8 bases. The germline V gene has CDR1 SGHTA and CDR2 FQGNSA. Trimming cost V 5 bases and J 2 bases; bases outside gene matches: 5. This CDR3 has 15 residues. This CDR3 is CASSPQTGGNQPQHF. CDR3 nucleotides: TGTGCCAGCAGCCCGCAGACAGGGGGCAATCAGCCCCAGCATTTT.

V is TRBV7-9 and J is TRBJ1-1; D is possibly TRBD1 (5 bases). The CDR3 sequence is 15 residues long. Germline V gene data show CDR1 as SEHNR and CDR2 as FQNEAQ (reference sequence). Trimming removed 8 bases at V and 0 bases at J, with 16 bases between. CDR3 in amino acids: CASARDPMLNTEAFF. CDR3 in DNA: TGTGCCAGCGCCCGGGACCCAATGTTGAACACTGAAGCTTTCTTT.

The V call is TRBV5-1, the J call TRBJ2-2; tentatively, D is TRBD1 (5 bases). CDR3 length: 15 residues. The ends were cut back, 2 bases at V and 0 bases at J, with 8 bases in the middle. From germline, CDR1 is SGHRS and CDR2 YFSETQ. CDR3 bases: TGCGCCAGCAGCTTAGGACACACGAACACCGGGGAGCTGTTTTTT. It is translated as CASSLGHTNTGELFF. The full variable domain, with the rest looked up from reference TRBV5-1 and TRBJ2-2, is KAGVTQTPRYLIKTRGQQVTLSCSPISGHRSVSWYQQTPGQGLQFLFEYFSETQRNKGNFPGRFSGRQFSNSRSEMNVSTLELGDSALYLCASSLGHTNTGELFFGEGSRLTVL.

The J gene is TRBJ2-1, the V gene TRBV28; 7 positions agree with TRBD2. This CDR3 has 14 amino acids. Trimming took 8 bases from V and 7 from J; bases not matched to a gene: 11. CDR1 is MDHEN, CDR2 SYDVKM, per germline. CDR3 nucleotides: TGTGCCAGCTTTAACGCGGGAGAAGTAAATGAGCAGTTCTTC. Residues: CASFNAGEVNEQFF.

The chain uses TRBV18 and TRBJ2-7; TRBD1 aligns across 10 bases. This CDR3 has 15 residues. Germline-derived CDR1 and CDR2 are KGHSH and LQKENI. The ends lost 3 bases at V and 7 bases at J; junction bases unmatched: 9. The CDR3 region is CASSPRQGAAGEQYF. CDR3 bases: TGTGCCAGCTCACCCCGACAGGGGGCGGCGGGGGAGCAGTACTTC. The whole variable domain, filled in from reference TRBV18 and TRBJ2-7, reads NAGVMQNPRHLVRRRGQEARLRCSPMKGHSHVYWYRQLPEEGLKFMVYLQKENIIDESGMPKERFSAEFPKEGPSILRIQQVVRGDSAAYFCASSPRQGAAGEQYFGPGTRLTVT.

As regards this clone: The DNA is omitted, as the CDR3 cannot be located on it reliably, and the CDR3 follows TCRdb's listing. The V and J genes are TRBV7-2 and TRBJ2-7. Germline V gives CDR1 SGHTA, CDR2 FQGNSA. Inclusive of both ends, the CDR3 amounts to 14 amino acids. CDR3 protein: CASSFLWGSYEQYF.

In this sample, this clone turned up once. DNA for the CDR3: TGTGCCAGCAGTGATCTTAGTGGGGGGAGCGCTGGAAACACCATATATTTT. It encodes CASSDLSGGSAGNTIYF. The V call is TRBV25-1, the J call TRBJ1-3; possibly TRBD1 for D (5 bases). CDR3 size: 17 residues. Germline V gives CDR1 MGHDK, CDR2 SYGVNS. V was cut by 3 bases and J by 2 bases, with 17 bases left in between.

This rearrangement joins TRBV19 to TRBJ2-7, with 12 nucleotides matching TRBD1. Germline V gene data show CDR1 as LNHDA and CDR2 as SQIVND (reference sequence). With V trimmed by 2 bases and J by 5 bases, 7 bases remained unmatched. The CDR3 has 16 amino acids. In DNA, the CDR3 is TGTGCCAGTAGTATACGGGGGACAGGGGGCCACAACGAGCAGTACTTC. Translating gives CASSIRGTGGHNEQYF.

V gene TRBV11-3 combines with J gene TRBJ2-7; D gene ambiguous. There are 11 residues in the CDR3. Germline V gene sequence: CDR1 SGHNT, CDR2 YENEEA. V lost 4 bases and J 1 base, leaving 2 bases between the germline ends. The CDR3 reads CASSSSYEQYF. CDR3 sequence (DNA): TGTGCCAGCAGCTCGTCCTACGAGCAGTACTTC.

The V call is TRBV27, the J call TRBJ1-2; 7 nucleotides agree with TRBD1. V was pared by 3 bases and J by 4 bases, with 5 bases of the junction left unmatched. The CDR3 spans 14 residues. Germline CDR1 is MNHEY and CDR2 is SMNVEV (reference sequence). The CDR3 loop is CASSFRTGLYGYTF. The DNA of the CDR3 is TGTGCCAGCAGTTTTCGGACAGGCCTCTATGGCTACACCTTC.

This CDR3 is CASSPGDGAGNTIYF. The CDR3 DNA reads as TGCGCCAGCAGCCCAGGGGACGGGGCTGGAAACACCATATATTTT. The rearrangement uses TRBV5-1 and TRBJ1-3; TRBD1 might be the D (6 bases). V lost 4 bases to trimming and J lost 2 bases, with 13 bases between them. The V gene's germline CDR1 is SGHRS and CDR2 YFSETQ. This CDR3 region has 15 residues.

This clone was seen just once. V is TRBV10-3 and J is TRBJ2-7; D gene uncertain. Germline V CDR1 and CDR2: ENHRY, SYGVKD. This CDR3 is 15 amino acids long. V gave up 2 bases and J gave up 3 bases, with 14 bases separating them. CDR3 in amino acids: CAISEVSGDDYEQYF. CDR3 sequence (DNA): TGTGCCATCAGTGAGGTGTCAGGAGACGACTACGAGCAGTACTTC.